Sequencing of this T cell receptor beta chain was carried out in a study of blood T cell repertoires in COVID-19. Germline V gene sequence: CDR1 KGHSH, CDR2 LQKENI. Trimming stripped 3 bases from V and 2 bases from J, with 10 bases between. This CDR3 has 14 residues. Repertoires were generated with immunoSEQ multiplex PCR, while TCRdb's copy carries only in-frame clones and drops some. The table lists 90,000 to 120,000 clones, approximately 84% of them singletons, with 4% to 5.5% in the top ten. This receptor was obtained from a human donor in a cohort sampled during active COVID-19. This chain uses TRBV18 with TRBJ1-2; the D gene is possibly TRBD1 (6 bases). Sequencing was done on a sample of peripheral blood. The CDR3 DNA follows: TGTGCCAGCTCACCCCTTACAGGGAACTATGGCTACACCTTC. Translated: CASSPLTGNYGYTF.